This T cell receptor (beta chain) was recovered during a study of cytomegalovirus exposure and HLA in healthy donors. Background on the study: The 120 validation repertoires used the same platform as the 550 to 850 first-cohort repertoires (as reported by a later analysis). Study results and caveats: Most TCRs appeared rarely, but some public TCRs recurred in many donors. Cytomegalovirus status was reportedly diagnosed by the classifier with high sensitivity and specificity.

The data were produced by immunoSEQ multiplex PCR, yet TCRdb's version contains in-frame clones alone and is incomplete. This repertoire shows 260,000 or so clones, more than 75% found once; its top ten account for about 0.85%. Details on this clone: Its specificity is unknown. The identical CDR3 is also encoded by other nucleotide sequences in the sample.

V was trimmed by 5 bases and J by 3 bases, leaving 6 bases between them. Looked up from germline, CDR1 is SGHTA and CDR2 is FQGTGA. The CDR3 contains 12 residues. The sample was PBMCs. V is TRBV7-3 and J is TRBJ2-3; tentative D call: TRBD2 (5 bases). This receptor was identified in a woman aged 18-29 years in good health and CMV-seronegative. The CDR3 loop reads CASSRGTDTQYF. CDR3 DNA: TGTGCCAGCAGCCGAGGGACAGATACGCAGTATTTT.